This T cell receptor (beta chain) was sequenced during a study of T cells of healthy individuals. TCRdb re-called the 5' RACE reads with MiXCR, one entry per CDR3 protein. The data show tens of thousands of distinct CDR3 sequences, with around 16% seen just once and approximately 4.6% held by the top ten. A few counts support this clonotype. The sequence was collected from a human donor in good health.

Written as DNA, the CDR3 is TGTGCCAGCAGTGAATCCAACGTAGCTGGCCCCTCCTACAATGAGCAGTTCTTC. Translated: CASSESNVAGPSYNEQFF. The genes are TRBV25-1 and TRBJ2-1; unclear D gene. The CDR3 length is 18 residues. With 1 base removed from V and 0 bases from J, the gap between germline ends came to 16 bases. Germline values: CDR1 MGHDK, CDR2 SYGVNS.